A single sample gave rise to the 24 T cell receptor beta chains below, sequenced in a study of blood T cell repertoires in COVID-19. TCRdb's copy holds only in-frame clones and misses some; the assay was immunoSEQ multiplex PCR. Of fewer than 110,000 clones detected, nearly 90% appear once; the ten largest clones hold 3.1%. Sequencing used peripheral blood. The receptor set was obtained from a man in his fifties or sixties in a cohort sampled during active COVID-19.

This CDR3 reads CSARAASAQYF. The CDR3 nucleotides are TGCAGTGCTAGAGCCGCTAGTGCGCAGTATTTT. The chain has TRBV20-1 and TRBJ2-3; no firm D call. The CDR3 has 11 amino acids. With 1 base removed from V and 10 bases from J, the gap between germline ends came to 9 bases. Germline CDR1 reads DFQATT; CDR2 reads SNEGSKA (reference sequence).

The V and J genes are TRBV9 and TRBJ1-2; maybe TRBD1 (5 bases). V was shortened by 0 bases and J by 4 bases, with 13 bases between the two germline ends. Per germline, CDR1 SGDLS and CDR2 YYNGEE. CDR3 size: 15 residues. CDR3 nucleotides: TGTGCCAGCAGCGTAGTTGCGGGGGGAGGCTATGGCTACACCTTC. Its protein is CASSVVAGGGYGYTF.

This sequence joins TRBV5-6 and TRBJ2-5; a possible D gene is TRBD1 (6 bases). The CDR3 contains 15 residues. Germline V gives CDR1 SGHDT, CDR2 YYEEEE. Trimming shortened V by 4 bases and J by 5 bases, and 18 bases separated the two germline ends. This CDR3 is CASSPDRGMRETQYF. The CDR3 DNA reads as TGTGCCAGCAGCCCGGACAGAGGGATGCGGGAGACCCAGTACTTC.

This sequence joins TRBV6-5 and TRBJ2-7; 13 nucleotides align to TRBD2. V was pared by 7 bases and J by 9 bases, with 9 bases of the junction left unmatched. The CDR3 has 14 residues. Germline CDR1 is MNHEY and CDR2 is SVGAGI. The CDR3, as DNA: TGTGCCAGCACCACACTAGCGGGGGGGTTTTGGCAGTACTTC. Translated, it gives CASTTLAGGFWQYF.

The V and J genes are TRBV7-8 and TRBJ2-7; tentative D call: TRBD2 (7 bases). Germline CDR1 and CDR2: SGHVS and FQNEAQ. Trimming removed 2 bases at V and 6 bases at J, with 17 bases between. CDR3 length: 15 residues. The DNA of the CDR3 is TGTGCCAGCAGCTTAAGGCTAGGGGGGGGCCGCGAGCAGTACTTC. As protein: CASSLRLGGGREQYF. Combining the CDR3 with reference TRBV7-8 and TRBJ2-7 gives the whole variable domain GAGVSQSPRYKVAKRGQDVALRCDPISGHVSLFWYQQALGQGPEFLTYFQNEAQLDKSGLPSDRFFAERPEGSVSTLKIQRTQQEDSAVYLCASSLRLGGGREQYFGPGTRLTVT.

The gene calls are TRBV11-1 and TRBJ2-2; no reliable D call. CDR3 length equals 16 residues. V dropped 1 base and J dropped 1 base, with 10 bases sitting between them. CDR1 SGHAT and CDR2 FQDESV come from the germline V gene (reference sequence). This CDR3 is CASSLERPLNTGELFF. Here the CDR3 DNA reads TGTGCCAGCAGCTTAGAGCGTCCGCTGAACACCGGGGAGCTGTTTTTT.

V usage is TRBV19 and J usage is TRBJ2-5, with D possibly matching TRBD1 (5 bases). This CDR3 has 15 amino acids. The V end lost 7 bases, the J end lost 4 bases, and 19 bases lay between the germline ends. The germline V gene has CDR1 LNHDA and CDR2 SQIVND (reference sequence). The CDR3 spells CASTRAARGRETQYF. CDR3 DNA: TGTGCCAGTACCAGGGCAGCTAGGGGTAGAGAGACCCAGTACTTC.

The rearrangement joins TRBV29-1 to TRBJ1-2; perhaps TRBD1 as D (6 bases). Germline V gene data show CDR1 as SQVTM and CDR2 as ANQGSEA. Trimming stripped 7 bases from V and 7 bases from J, with 13 bases between. The CDR3 runs 11 residues. The CDR3 coding sequence is TGCAGCGAATTGGGGGCAGGTGGCTACACCTTC. Its translation is CSELGAGGYTF.

V and J are TRBV7-2 and TRBJ2-1, with 7 bases aligning to TRBD1. V shed 4 bases, J shed 4 bases, and the junction held 10 bases outside the gene matches. The CDR3 runs to 16 residues. Germline V gene data show CDR1 as SGHTA and CDR2 as FQGNSA. The CDR3 sequence is CASSSTGQEDYNEQFF. In DNA, the CDR3 is TGTGCCAGCAGCTCAACCGGACAGGAGGATTACAATGAGCAGTTCTTC.

The chain has TRBV28 and TRBJ1-4, with D unresolved. V lost 5 bases, J lost 4 bases, and 14 bases lay in between. The germline CDR1 and CDR2 sequences are MDHEN and SYDVKM. This CDR3 is 15 amino acids long. DNA of the CDR3: TGTGCCAGCAGTCCCCGGGAGGCGGGTAATGAAAAACTGTTTTTT. This translates into CASSPREAGNEKLFF.

The chain couples TRBV29-1 to TRBJ2-2, with 7 bases that match TRBD1. J gave up 6 bases and V 8 bases, and 21 bases lay outside the gene matches. The CDR3 is made up of 17 amino acids. CDR1 is SQVTM and CDR2 is ANQGSEA in the germline V gene. CDR3 sequence: CSIPSPPGTVASGELFF. Here the CDR3 DNA reads TGCAGCATACCTTCCCCCCCCGGGACAGTGGCCTCCGGGGAGCTGTTTTTT.

This rearrangement joins TRBV18 to TRBJ1-3, with D possibly matching TRBD1 (5 bases). The CDR3 runs 16 residues. V gave up 3 bases and J gave up 3 bases, with 15 bases separating them. Germline loops: CDR1 KGHSH, CDR2 LQKENI. The CDR3, as DNA: TGTGCCAGCTCACCCACAGGACCGAAAAATGGAAACACCATATATTTT. This sequence encodes CASSPTGPKNGNTIYF.

The chain joins TRBV5-5 to TRBJ2-7, with a weak D call TRBD1 (5 bases). This CDR3 contains 16 residues. V was pared by 3 bases and J by 3 bases, with 19 bases between. CDR1 is SGHKS and CDR2 is YYEKEE in the germline V gene (reference sequence). The DNA for the CDR3 is TGTGCCAGCAGCTGGTGGCGGACATCGTCCGGCTACGAGCAGTACGTC. This translates into CASSWWRTSSGYEQYV.

The chain links TRBV5-5 to TRBJ1-2; D possibly corresponds to TRBD1 (5 bases). Germline V gene data show CDR1 as SGHKS and CDR2 as YYEKEE (reference sequence). This CDR3 has 15 amino acids. V was pared by 4 bases and J by 7 bases, with 20 bases between. The CDR3 coding sequence is TGTGCCAGCAGCGCGGGACCGTATACACCGGGTGGCTACACCTTC. It yields the protein CASSAGPYTPGGYTF.

V gene TRBV19 combines with J gene TRBJ1-1; D remains ambiguous. Germline CDR1 and CDR2: LNHDA and SQIVND (reference sequence). Trimming shortened V by 7 bases and J by 3 bases, and 9 bases separated the two germline ends. The CDR3 extends over 12 amino acids. The CDR3 region is CASTRRDTEAFF. The CDR3, as DNA: TGTGCCAGTACCCGTCGGGACACTGAAGCTTTCTTT. Filled out from reference TRBV19 and TRBJ1-1, the complete variable domain reads DGGITQSPKYLFRKEGQNVTLSCEQNLNHDAMYWYRQDPGQGLRLIYYSQIVNDFQKGDIAEGYSVSREKKESFPLTVTSAQKNPTAFYLCASTRRDTEAFFGQGTRLTVV.

V gene TRBV24-1 combines with J gene TRBJ2-1; TRBD2 matches 13 bases. Losses at the gene ends were 4 bases for V and 8 bases for J; bases not matched to a gene: 7. The CDR3 consists of 16 residues. CDR1 is KGHDR and CDR2 is SFDVKD in the germline V gene. CDR3 coding DNA: TGTGCCACCAGTGACCCTACTAGCGGGGGGGTCGATGAGCAGTTCTTC. Translated, it gives CATSDPTSGGVDEQFF.

The chain joins TRBV11-2 to TRBJ2-5; 16 nucleotides match TRBD2. Unmatched junction bases numbered 3, after V lost 5 bases and J lost 6 bases. The CDR3 has 15 amino acids. Germline values: CDR1 SGHAT, CDR2 FQNNGV. CDR3: CASSGTSGGVKTQYF. The CDR3 DNA reads as TGTGCCAGCAGCGGGACTAGCGGGGGGGTAAAGACCCAGTACTTC.

The gene calls are TRBV6-5 and TRBJ1-2, with 8 nucleotides matching TRBD1. Germline-derived CDR1 and CDR2 are MNHEY and SVGAGI. V trimming: 5 bases; J trimming: 8 bases; junction bases outside the gene matches: 13. CDR3 length: 15 residues. CDR3 in amino acids: CASSPSQGTGRGYTF. The CDR3, as DNA: TGTGCCAGCAGTCCAAGTCAAGGGACAGGCAGGGGCTACACCTTC.

V is TRBV7-2 and J is TRBJ1-1; tentatively, D is TRBD1 (5 bases). V was pared by 5 bases and J by 0 bases, with 16 bases between. This CDR3 has 16 residues. Germline V gene lookup returns CDR1 SGHTA and CDR2 FQGNSA. DNA for the CDR3: TGTGCCAGCAGCCCCGTGGTGGGGCCCATGAACACTGAAGCTTTCTTT. Its translation: CASSPVVGPMNTEAFF.

CDR3 protein: CASSQHRGLQYEQYV. The CDR3 DNA reads TGCGCCAGCAGCCAACACCGGGGACTACAATACGAGCAGTACGTC. The rearrangement uses TRBV4-1 and TRBJ2-7, with 7 bases fitting TRBD2. V was clipped by 2 bases and J by 4 bases; unmatched bases: 8. The CDR3 sequence is 15 residues long. Germline V lookup: CDR1 MGHRA, CDR2 YSYEKL.

The V gene is TRBV6-5, the J gene TRBJ2-5, with 9 nucleotides matching TRBD2. This CDR3 region has 15 residues. V lost 2 bases, J lost 3 bases, and 4 bases stayed unmatched. Germline CDR1 and CDR2: MNHEY and SVGAGI. CDR3 sequence (DNA): TGTGCCAGCAGTTACCGGCCTAGCGGGGAAGAGACCCAGTACTTC. Encoded protein: CASSYRPSGEETQYF.

J is TRBJ2-7 and V is TRBV7-8; the D is unclear. There are 12 residues in the CDR3. CDR1 is SGHVS and CDR2 is FQNEAQ in the germline V gene. Trimming took 5 bases from V and 7 from J, leaving 12 bases between them. CDR3 residues: CASSPTTGEQYF. Written as DNA, the CDR3 is TGTGCCAGCAGCCCCACGACGGGTGAGCAGTACTTC. Complete variable domain (other parts from reference TRBV7-8 and TRBJ2-7): GAGVSQSPRYKVAKRGQDVALRCDPISGHVSLFWYQQALGQGPEFLTYFQNEAQLDKSGLPSDRFFAERPEGSVSTLKIQRTQQEDSAVYLCASSPTTGEQYFGPGTRLTVT.

Only one count was recorded for this clone. The chain links TRBV2 to TRBJ1-5, with 7 positions matching TRBD1. From germline, CDR1 is SNHLY and CDR2 FYNNEI. This CDR3 is built from 14 residues. V trimming: 7 bases; J trimming: 5 bases; junction bases outside the gene matches: 8. The CDR3 sequence is CASNKQGSDQPQHF. The CDR3 DNA sequence: TGTGCCAGCAACAAACAGGGGTCGGATCAGCCCCAGCATTTT.

The chain's CDR3 is CASSLVPGYGYTF. As DNA, the CDR3 is TGTGCCAGCAGTTTAGTACCAGGGTATGGCTACACCTTC. The V and J genes are TRBV12-3 or TRBV12-4 and TRBJ1-2, with a weak D call TRBD1 (5 bases). V lost 1 base and J 5 bases, leaving 8 bases between the germline ends. CDR3 length: 13 residues.